This T cell receptor beta chain emerged from a study of blood T cell repertoires in COVID-19. Study context: Some COVID-19 samples were acute and others convalescent; all came from the United States, Italy and Spain.

Authors' methods: The assay estimated nucleated cells by amplifying reference gene primers. Data came from immunoSEQ multiplex PCR; TCRdb stores just in-frame clones and leaves some out. V and J calls and clone size come straight from that table; D and trimming were deduced from the DNA. The table records almost 500,000 clones, 88% of them present only once. Those enrolled, adults aged roughly 18 to 95 years, came from under 25 US areas. Clinical history as reported by participants underpinned cohort assignment. Sample: PBMCs or T cells enriched from blood (not recorded which). The clonotype comes from a woman between 55 and 75 years old who had recovered from COVID-19.

CDR3 in DNA: TGTGCCTCTGTTCGGGCGGGCCGGGAGACCCAGTACTTC. This codes for CASVRAGRETQYF. The chain carries TRBV25-1 and TRBJ2-5; tentatively, D is TRBD2 (5 bases). Deletions cut 11 bases from V and 5 bases from J, with 18 bases between. The CDR3 is 13 amino acids. Germline V CDR1 and CDR2: MGHDK, SYGVNS.